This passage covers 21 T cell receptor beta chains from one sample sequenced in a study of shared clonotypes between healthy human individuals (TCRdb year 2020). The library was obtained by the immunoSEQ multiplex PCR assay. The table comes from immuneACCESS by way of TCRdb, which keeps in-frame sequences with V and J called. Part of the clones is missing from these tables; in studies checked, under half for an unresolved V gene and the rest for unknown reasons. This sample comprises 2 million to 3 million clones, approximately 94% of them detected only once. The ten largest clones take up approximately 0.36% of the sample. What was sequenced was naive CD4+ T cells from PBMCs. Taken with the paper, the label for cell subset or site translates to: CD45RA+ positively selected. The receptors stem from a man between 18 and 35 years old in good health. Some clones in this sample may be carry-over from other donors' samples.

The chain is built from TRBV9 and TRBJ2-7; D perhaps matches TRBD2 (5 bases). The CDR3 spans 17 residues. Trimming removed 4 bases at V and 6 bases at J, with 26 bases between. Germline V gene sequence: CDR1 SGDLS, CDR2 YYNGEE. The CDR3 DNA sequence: TGTGCCAGCAGCCCTATAGACGGACTCCAAACGGCCGGCGAGCAGTACTTC. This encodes CASSPIDGLQTAGEQYF. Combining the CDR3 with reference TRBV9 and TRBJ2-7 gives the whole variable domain DSGVTQTPKHLITATGQRVTLRCSPRSGDLSVYWYQQSLDQGLQFLIQYYNGEERAKGNILERFSAQQFPDLHSELNLSSLELGDSALYFCASSPIDGLQTAGEQYFGPGTRLTVT.

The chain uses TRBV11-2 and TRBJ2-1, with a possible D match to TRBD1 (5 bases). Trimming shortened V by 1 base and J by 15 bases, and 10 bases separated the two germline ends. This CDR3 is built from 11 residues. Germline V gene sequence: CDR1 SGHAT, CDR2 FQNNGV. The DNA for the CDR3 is TGTGCCAGCAGCTTAGCCAGGGATACGTTCTTC. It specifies CASSLARDTFF.

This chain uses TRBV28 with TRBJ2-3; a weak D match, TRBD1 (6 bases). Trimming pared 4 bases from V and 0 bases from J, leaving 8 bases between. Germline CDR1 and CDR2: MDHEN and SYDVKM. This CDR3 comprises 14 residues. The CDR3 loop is CASSWTASTDTQYF. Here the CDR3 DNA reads TGTGCCAGCAGTTGGACAGCGAGCACAGATACGCAGTATTTT.

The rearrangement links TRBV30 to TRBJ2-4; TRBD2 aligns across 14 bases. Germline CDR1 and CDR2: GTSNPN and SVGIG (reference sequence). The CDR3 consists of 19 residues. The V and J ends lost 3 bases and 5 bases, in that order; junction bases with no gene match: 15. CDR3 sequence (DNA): TGTGCCTGGAGAGGACCGACTAGCGGGAGGGGAGCTAGCCAAAACATTCAGTACTTC. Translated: CAWRGPTSGRGASQNIQYF.

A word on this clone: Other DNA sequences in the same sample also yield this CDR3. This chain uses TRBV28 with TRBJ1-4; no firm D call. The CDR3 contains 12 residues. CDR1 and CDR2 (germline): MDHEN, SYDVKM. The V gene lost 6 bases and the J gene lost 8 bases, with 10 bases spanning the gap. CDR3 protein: CASSLSGEKLFF. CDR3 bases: TGTGCCAGCAGCCTGAGCGGGGAAAAACTGTTTTTT.

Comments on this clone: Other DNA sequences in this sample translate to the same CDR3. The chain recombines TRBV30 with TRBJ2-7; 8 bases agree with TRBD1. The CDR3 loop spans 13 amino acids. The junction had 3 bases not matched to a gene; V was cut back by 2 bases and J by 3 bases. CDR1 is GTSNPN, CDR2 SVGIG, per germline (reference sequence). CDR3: CAWSSDRGYEQYF. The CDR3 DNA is TGTGCCTGGAGTTCCGACAGGGGCTACGAGCAGTACTTC.

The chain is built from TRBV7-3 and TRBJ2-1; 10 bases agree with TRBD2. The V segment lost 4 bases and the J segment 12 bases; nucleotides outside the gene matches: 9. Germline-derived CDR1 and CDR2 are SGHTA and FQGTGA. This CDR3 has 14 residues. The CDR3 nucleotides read TGTGCCAGCAGCTCTAGCGGGGGCATGTTAGGGCAGTTCTTC. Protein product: CASSSSGGMLGQFF.

Here the CDR3 DNA reads TGTGCCAGCAGTCTCGAGGCGGGAGGCACAGATACGCAGTATTTT. Amino acids: CASSLEAGGTDTQYF. The chain is built from TRBV6-1 and TRBJ2-3; 7 bases map to TRBD2. CDR3 length: 15 residues. V gave up 5 bases and J gave up 1 base; unmatched junction bases: 6. The V gene's germline CDR1 is MNHNS and CDR2 SASEGT.

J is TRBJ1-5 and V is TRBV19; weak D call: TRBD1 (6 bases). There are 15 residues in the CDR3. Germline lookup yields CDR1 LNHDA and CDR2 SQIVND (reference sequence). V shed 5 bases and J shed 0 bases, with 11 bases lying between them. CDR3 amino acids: CASSPGTSSNQPQHF. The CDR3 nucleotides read TGTGCCAGTAGTCCAGGGACAAGTAGCAATCAGCCCCAGCATTTT.

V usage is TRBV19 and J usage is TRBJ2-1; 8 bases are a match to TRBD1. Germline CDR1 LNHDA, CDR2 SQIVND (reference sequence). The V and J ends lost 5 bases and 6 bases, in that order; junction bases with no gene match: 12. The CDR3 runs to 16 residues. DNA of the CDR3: TGTGCCAGTAGTGCCATTCAGGGGGCCCTGGGCAATGAGCAGTTCTTC. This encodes CASSAIQGALGNEQFF.

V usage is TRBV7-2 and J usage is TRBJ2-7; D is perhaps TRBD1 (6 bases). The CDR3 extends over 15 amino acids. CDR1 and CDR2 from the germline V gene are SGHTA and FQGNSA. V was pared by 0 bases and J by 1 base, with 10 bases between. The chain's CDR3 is CASSLAGTNSYEQYF. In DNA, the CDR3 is TGTGCCAGCAGCTTAGCCGGGACAAATTCCTACGAGCAGTACTTC.

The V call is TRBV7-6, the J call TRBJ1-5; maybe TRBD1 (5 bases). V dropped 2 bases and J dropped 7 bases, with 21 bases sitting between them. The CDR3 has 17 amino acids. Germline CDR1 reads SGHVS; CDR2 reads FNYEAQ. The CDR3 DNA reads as TGTGCCAGCAGCTTATATCCCTGGGGGAGAGAGGGCCAGCCCCAGCATTTT. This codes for CASSLYPWGREGQPQHF.

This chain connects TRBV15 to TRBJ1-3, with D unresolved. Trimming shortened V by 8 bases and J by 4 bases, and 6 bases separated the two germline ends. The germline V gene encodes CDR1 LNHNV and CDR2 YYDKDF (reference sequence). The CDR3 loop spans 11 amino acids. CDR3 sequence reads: CATSRGNTIYF. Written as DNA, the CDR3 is TGTGCCACCTCGCGGGGAAACACCATATATTTT.

CDR3 DNA sequence: TGTGCCAGCAGTAAGGGATACAGGGCGACGTGGGGAAAACTGTTTTTT. Protein sequence: CASSKGYRATWGKLFF. The rearrangement links TRBV28 to TRBJ1-4, with TRBD1 as a possible D gene (6 bases). Per germline, CDR1 MDHEN and CDR2 SYDVKM. V shed 5 bases and J shed 10 bases, with 23 bases lying between them. The CDR3 sequence is 16 residues long.

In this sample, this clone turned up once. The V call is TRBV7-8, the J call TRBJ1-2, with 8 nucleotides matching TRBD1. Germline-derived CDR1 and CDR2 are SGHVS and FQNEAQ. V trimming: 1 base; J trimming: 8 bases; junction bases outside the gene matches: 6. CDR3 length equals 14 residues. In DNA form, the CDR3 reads TGTGCCAGCAGCTTAGTGGCAGGGGGCGACGGCTACACCTTC. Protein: CASSLVAGGDGYTF.

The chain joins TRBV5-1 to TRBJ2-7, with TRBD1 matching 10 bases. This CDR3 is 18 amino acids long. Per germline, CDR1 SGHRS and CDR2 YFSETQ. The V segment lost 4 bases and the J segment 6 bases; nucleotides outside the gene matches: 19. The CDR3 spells CASSGGTGEHQGAIEQYF. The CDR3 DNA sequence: TGCGCCAGCAGCGGAGGGACAGGGGAGCACCAGGGTGCAATCGAGCAGTACTTC.

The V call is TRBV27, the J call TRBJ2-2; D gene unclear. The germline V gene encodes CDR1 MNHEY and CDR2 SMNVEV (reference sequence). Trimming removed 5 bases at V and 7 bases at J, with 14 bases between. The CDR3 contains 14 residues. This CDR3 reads CASSPTWGDGELFF. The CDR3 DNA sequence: TGTGCCAGCAGTCCCACGTGGGGTGACGGGGAGCTGTTTTTT.

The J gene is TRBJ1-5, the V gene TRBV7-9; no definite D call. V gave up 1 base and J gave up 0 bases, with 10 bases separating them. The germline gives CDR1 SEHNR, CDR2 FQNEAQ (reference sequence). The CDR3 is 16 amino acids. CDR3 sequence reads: CASSLGATTSNQPQHF. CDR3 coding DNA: TGTGCCAGCAGCTTAGGCGCCACAACTAGCAATCAGCCCCAGCATTTT.

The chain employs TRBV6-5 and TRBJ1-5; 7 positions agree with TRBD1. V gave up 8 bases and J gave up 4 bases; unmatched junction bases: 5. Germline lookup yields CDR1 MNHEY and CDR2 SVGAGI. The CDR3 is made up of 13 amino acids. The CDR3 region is CASSGQINQPQHF. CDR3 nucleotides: TGTGCCAGCTCGGGACAGATTAATCAGCCCCAGCATTTT.

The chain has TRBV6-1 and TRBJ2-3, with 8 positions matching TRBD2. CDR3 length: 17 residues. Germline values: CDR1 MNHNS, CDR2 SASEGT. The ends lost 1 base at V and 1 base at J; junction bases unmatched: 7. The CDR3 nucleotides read TGTGCCAGCAGTGAAGAGTTCGGAGCGGGGGGCACAGATACGCAGTATTTT. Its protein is CASSEEFGAGGTDTQYF.

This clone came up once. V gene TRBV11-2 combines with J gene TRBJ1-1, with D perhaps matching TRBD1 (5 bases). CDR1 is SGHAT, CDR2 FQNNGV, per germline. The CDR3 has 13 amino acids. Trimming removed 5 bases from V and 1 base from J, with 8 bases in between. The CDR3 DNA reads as TGTGCCAGCAGCGAACAGGCGAACACTGAAGCTTTCTTT. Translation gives CASSEQANTEAFF.